The TCR beta chain described here comes from a study of graft-versus-host responses after intestinal transplantation. Turning to the study itself: Every recipient had anti-thymocyte globulin induction and two to three years of tacrolimus plus steroids. Overall study results and limits: Recipient marrow held GvH clones, some first seen in ileum or blood. Individuals carrying graft-donor T cell macrochimerism showed high graft-versus-host to host-versus-graft clonal ratios in allografts. Peak GvH clone levels in circulation were associated with early post-transplant HvG declines.

Concerning this clone: What it recognizes is unknown.

Profiled with immunoSEQ multiplex PCR; TCRdb holds only in-frame clones, not every one. The sample contains 12,000 to 15,000 clones, about 94% of which appear only once. In germline, CDR1 is MNHEY, CDR2 SVGAGI. The CDR3 is 14 residues long. V lost 5 bases and J 5 bases, leaving 15 bases between the germline ends. The V and J genes are TRBV6-5 and TRBJ1-1, with D possibly matching TRBD1 (5 bases). The receptor's source is a human patient who received an intestinal transplant, so some T cells may come from the graft donor. The sequencing here drew on PBMCs, taken 9 days after transplant. CDR3 sequence reads: CASSGRGGNTEAFF. As DNA, the CDR3 is TGTGCCAGCAGTGGACGGGGGGGAAATACTGAAGCTTTCTTT.